The source of this T cell receptor (beta chain) is a study of blood T cell repertoires in COVID-19. Study context: Both acute and convalescent COVID-19 samples were obtained from the United States, Italy and Spain. In each case, the material was cDNA or gDNA derived from T cells, B-cell-depleted T cells, or PBMCs.

Losses at the gene ends were 7 bases for V and 2 bases for J; bases not matched to a gene: 13. CDR1 is MGHRA and CDR2 is YSYEKL in the germline V gene. The CDR3 contains 16 residues. Assay used: immunoSEQ multiplex PCR; TCRdb lists only in-frame clones, some missing. The profile covers 300,000 to 450,000 clones, with over 85% appearing a single time and under 5% taken by the ten largest. Enrolment of Seattle patients took place during active infection, and they were followed longitudinally. The chain uses TRBV4-1 and TRBJ1-2, with 7 bases aligning to TRBD1. This receptor was obtained from a woman aged 55-70 years with COVID-19, enrolled during active disease. The specimen sequenced was peripheral blood. The CDR3 DNA reads as TGCGCCAGCAACCGCGAGCTGGGACAGCCAAACTATGGCTACACCTTC. This encodes CASNRELGQPNYGYTF.